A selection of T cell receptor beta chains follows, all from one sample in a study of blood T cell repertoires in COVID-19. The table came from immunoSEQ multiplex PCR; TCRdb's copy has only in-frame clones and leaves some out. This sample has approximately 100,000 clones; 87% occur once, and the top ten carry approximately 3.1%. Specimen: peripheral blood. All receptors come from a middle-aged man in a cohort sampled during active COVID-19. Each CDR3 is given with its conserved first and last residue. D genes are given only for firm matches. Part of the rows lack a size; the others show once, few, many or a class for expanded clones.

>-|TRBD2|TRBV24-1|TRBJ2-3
CATSEGLAGGTDTQYF
TGTGCCACTTCGGAAGGTCTAGCGGGGGGCACAGATACGCAGTATTTT
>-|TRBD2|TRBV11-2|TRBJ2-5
CASSRTSGGAWETQYF
TGTGCCAGCAGCAGGACTAGCGGGGGGGCCTGGGAGACCCAGTACTTC
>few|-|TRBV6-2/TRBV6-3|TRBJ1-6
CASSTLTGPNSPLHF
TGTGCCAGCAGTACCCTTACAGGACCTAATTCACCCCTCCACTTT
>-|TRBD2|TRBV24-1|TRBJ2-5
CATSPGRVETQYF
TGTGCCACCAGTCCCGGGAGGGTTGAGACCCAGTACTTC
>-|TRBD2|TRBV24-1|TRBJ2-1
CATSDSPQRGHEQFF
TGTGCCACCAGTGACTCCCCCCAGCGGGGGCATGAGCAGTTCTTC
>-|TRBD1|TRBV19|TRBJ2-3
CATGPENRGRVTDTQYF
TGTGCCACCGGACCCGAGAACAGGGGGCGGGTCACAGATACGCAGTATTTT
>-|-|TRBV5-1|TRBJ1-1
CASRGQPNTEAFF
TGCGCCAGCAGGGGACAACCGAACACTGAAGCTTTCTTT
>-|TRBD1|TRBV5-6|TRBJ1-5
CASSLQGTQPQHF
TGTGCCAGCAGCTTACAGGGGACCCAGCCCCAGCATTTT
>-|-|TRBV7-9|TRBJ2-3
CASSLQNTQYF
TGTGCCAGCAGCTTACAGAATACGCAGTATTTT
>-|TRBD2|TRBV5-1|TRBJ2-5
CASRNSGGPQETQYF
TGCGCCAGCAGGAATAGCGGGGGGCCCCAGGAGACCCAGTACTTC
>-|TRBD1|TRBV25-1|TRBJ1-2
CASSETGGSSGYTF
TGTGCCAGCAGTGAAACAGGGGGCTCCTCTGGCTACACCTTC
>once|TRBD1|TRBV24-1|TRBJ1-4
CATSATGTANEKLFF
TGTGCCACCAGTGCCACGGGGACAGCCAATGAAAAACTGTTTTTT
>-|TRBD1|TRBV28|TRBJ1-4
CASKTGDYGKLFF
TGTGCCAGCAAGACAGGGGATTATGGAAAACTGTTTTTT
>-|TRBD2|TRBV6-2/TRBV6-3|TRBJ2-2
CASSLPSGGDTGELFF
TGTGCCAGCAGCCTCCCTAGCGGGGGGGACACCGGGGAGCTGTTTTTT
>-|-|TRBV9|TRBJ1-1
CASSVTGIGNTEAFF
TGTGCCAGCAGCGTAACAGGGATAGGGAACACTGAAGCTTTCTTT
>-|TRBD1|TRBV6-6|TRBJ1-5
CASSPEEGQVGAQPQHF
TGTGCCAGCAGTCCCGAAGAGGGACAGGTGGGAGCTCAGCCCCAGCATTTT
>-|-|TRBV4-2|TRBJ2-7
CASSQGGEDSYEQYF
TGTGCCAGCAGCCAAGGGGGAGAAGACTCCTACGAGCAGTACTTC
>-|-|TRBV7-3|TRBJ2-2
CASSSGVQGGELFF
TGTGCCAGCAGCTCAGGGGTCCAGGGCGGGGAGCTGTTTTTT
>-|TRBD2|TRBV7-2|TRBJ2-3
CASSFTSGGARDTQYF
TGTGCCAGCAGTTTCACTAGCGGGGGTGCCAGAGATACGCAGTATTTT
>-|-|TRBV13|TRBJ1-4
CASSLGAGLGEKLFF
TGTGCCAGCAGCTTAGGCGCTGGGTTGGGCGAAAAACTGTTTTTT
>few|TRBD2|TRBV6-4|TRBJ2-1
CAGPSSGDNEQFF
TGTGCCGGACCCTCCAGCGGGGACAATGAGCAGTTCTTC
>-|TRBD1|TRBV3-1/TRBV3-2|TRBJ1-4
CASSQDRTGRNEKLFF
TGTGCCAGCAGCCAAGATCGGACAGGGAGGAATGAAAAACTGTTTTTT
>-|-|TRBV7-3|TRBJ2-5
CASSLEVQETQYF
TGTGCCAGCAGCTTAGAGGTACAAGAGACCCAGTACTTC
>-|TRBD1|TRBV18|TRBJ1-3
CASSPSGQGRNTIYF
TGTGCCAGCTCACCATCGGGACAGGGGCGAAACACCATATATTTT
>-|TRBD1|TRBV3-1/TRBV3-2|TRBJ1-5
CASSLGTGKDNQPQHF
TGTGCCAGCAGCTTAGGGACAGGGAAAGACAATCAGCCCCAGCATTTT
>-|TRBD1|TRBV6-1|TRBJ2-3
CASSGRTGGPWGRDTQYF
TGTGCCAGCAGTGGCCGGACAGGGGGCCCTTGGGGAAGAGATACGCAGTATTTT
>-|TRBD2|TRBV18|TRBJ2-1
CASSPPSTSGGAGFF
TGTGCCAGCTCACCACCGTCAACTAGCGGGGGGGCCGGATTCTTC
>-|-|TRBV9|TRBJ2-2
CASSGTGLAGELFF
TGTGCCAGCAGCGGAACAGGGCTGGCCGGGGAGCTGTTTTTT
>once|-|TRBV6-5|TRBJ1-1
CASSLRVMNTEAFF
TGTGCCAGCAGTCTCAGGGTCATGAACACTGAAGCTTTCTTT
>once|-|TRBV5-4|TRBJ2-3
CASSSGFGGAREDTQYF
TGTGCCAGCAGCTCCGGTTTCGGGGGAGCCAGGGAAGATACGCAGTATTTT
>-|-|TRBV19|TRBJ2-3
CASSSGRTATSGTQYF
TGTGCCAGTAGTAGCGGACGGACAGCGACCTCGGGTACGCAGTATTTT
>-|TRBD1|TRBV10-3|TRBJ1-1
CAISESGTENTEAFF
TGTGCCATCAGTGAGTCAGGGACAGAGAACACTGAAGCTTTCTTT
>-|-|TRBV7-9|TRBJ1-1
CASSPPRGKNTEAFF
TGTGCCAGCAGCCCGCCCCGGGGAAAGAACACTGAAGCTTTCTTT
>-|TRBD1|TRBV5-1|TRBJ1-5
CASSPDRGSQPQHF
TGCGCCAGCAGCCCGGACAGGGGAAGTCAGCCCCAGCATTTT
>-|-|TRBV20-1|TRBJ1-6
CSASRGSGNSPLHF
TGCAGTGCTAGTAGGGGGAGTGGGAATTCACCCCTCCACTTT
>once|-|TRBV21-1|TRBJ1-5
CASSTLDRGLVNQPQHF
TGTGCCAGCAGCACGTTGGACAGGGGGCTGGTAAATCAGCCCCAGCATTTT
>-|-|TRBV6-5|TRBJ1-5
CASSLGPQGNQPQHF
TGTGCCAGCAGCTTAGGACCTCAGGGTAATCAGCCCCAGCATTTT
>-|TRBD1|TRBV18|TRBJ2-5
CASSPLDREETQYF
TGTGCCAGCTCACCCTTGGACAGGGAAGAGACCCAGTACTTC
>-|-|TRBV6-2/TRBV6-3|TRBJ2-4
CASSSYADKNIQYF
TGTGCCAGCAGTTCTTATGCAGACAAAAACATTCAGTACTTC
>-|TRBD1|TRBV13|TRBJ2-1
CASSWGQDNRGGYNEQFF
TGTGCCAGCAGCTGGGGACAGGATAACCGAGGGGGTTACAATGAGCAGTTCTTC
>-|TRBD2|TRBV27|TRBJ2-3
CASSLSARGGRTDTQYF
TGTGCCAGCAGTTTATCGGCGCGGGGGGGCCGTACAGATACGCAGTATTTT
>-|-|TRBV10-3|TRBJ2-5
CAIAGGGDRETQYF
TGTGCCATCGCTGGGGGCGGCGATCGAGAGACCCAGTACTTC
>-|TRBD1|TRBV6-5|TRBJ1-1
CASRKTGTTEAFF
TGTGCCAGCAGAAAGACAGGGACCACTGAAGCTTTCTTT
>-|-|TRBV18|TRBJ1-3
CASSPGREDTIYF
TGTGCCAGCTCACCAGGCAGGGAAGACACCATATATTTT
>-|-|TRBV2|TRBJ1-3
CASSSTGPGVPGNTIYF
TGTGCCAGCAGTTCCACGGGACCGGGAGTCCCTGGAAACACCATATATTTT
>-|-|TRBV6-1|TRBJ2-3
CASSERPYTWQTGDTQYF
TGTGCCAGCAGTGAAAGGCCATACACATGGCAGACCGGGGATACGCAGTATTTT
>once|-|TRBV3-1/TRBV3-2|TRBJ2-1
CATQGGVAGYNEQFF
TGTGCCACCCAGGGGGGGGTAGCGGGGTACAATGAGCAGTTCTTC
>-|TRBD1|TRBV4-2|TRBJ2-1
CASSRRTGTGYNEQFF
TGTGCCAGCAGCCGTCGTACCGGGACAGGTTACAATGAGCAGTTCTTC